The next 15 T cell receptor beta chains were all read from a single sample in a study of cytomegalovirus exposure and HLA in healthy donors. The repertoire was sequenced with immunoSEQ multiplex PCR; TCRdb's copy has only in-frame clones and lacks some. This table holds about 56,000 clones, roughly nine tenths found once. Sequencing was performed on PBMCs. The receptors here all came from a young man in good health and CMV-seronegative.

The chain combines TRBV19 with TRBJ1-5, with 10 positions matching TRBD1. This CDR3 has 15 amino acids. V lost 3 bases to trimming and J lost 6 bases; unmatched junction nucleotides: 5. Germline assignment: CDR1 LNHDA and CDR2 SQIVND (reference sequence). In DNA, the CDR3 is TGTGCCAGTAGTATCGAGACAGGGGGCGGTCAGCCCCAGCATTTT. Amino acids: CASSIETGGGQPQHF.

V and J are TRBV5-1 and TRBJ2-3, with D possibly TRBD2 on 6 matching bases. V was cut by 4 bases and J by 4 bases, with 13 bases left in between. CDR1 and CDR2 from the germline V gene are SGHRS and YFSETQ. This CDR3 region has 14 residues. CDR3 protein: CASSASGVPDTQYF. CDR3 coding DNA: TGCGCCAGCAGCGCCTCGGGGGTCCCAGATACGCAGTATTTT.

The rearrangement uses TRBV7-2 and TRBJ1-4; D gene unclear. CDR1 SGHTA and CDR2 FQGNSA come from the germline V gene. This CDR3 comprises 16 residues. Trimming pared 2 bases from V and 0 bases from J, leaving 10 bases between. This chain's CDR3 is CASSLSSAATNEKLFF. The CDR3 region has the DNA TGTGCCAGCAGCTTAAGCAGCGCTGCAACTAATGAAAAACTGTTTTTT.

CDR3 amino acids: CASSLSDMSGDEQFF. CDR3 bases: TGTGCCAGCAGTTTATCGGACATGTCAGGTGATGAGCAGTTCTTC. This chain links TRBV28 with TRBJ2-1; D possibly corresponds to TRBD1 (5 bases). Trimming stripped 1 base from V and 8 bases from J, with 15 bases between. The CDR3 loop spans 15 amino acids. CDR1 and CDR2 from the germline V gene are MDHEN and SYDVKM.

V usage is TRBV9 and J usage is TRBJ2-7; 7 nucleotides match TRBD2. Looked up from germline, CDR1 is SGDLS and CDR2 is YYNGEE. The CDR3 has 14 residues. With V trimmed by 3 bases and J by 3 bases, 6 bases remained unmatched. The CDR3 spells CASSDNSGGYEQYF. For the CDR3, the DNA is TGTGCCAGCAGCGATAACTCGGGGGGCTACGAGCAGTACTTC.

The genes are TRBV10-1 and TRBJ2-1, with D possibly matching TRBD1 (6 bases). The CDR3 consists of 15 residues. From germline, CDR1 is WNHNN and CDR2 SYGVQD (reference sequence). V shed 3 bases and J shed 15 bases, with 24 bases lying between them. In DNA, the CDR3 is TGCGCCAGCAGTGACGGGACACACCCCTACAATGAGTTGTTCTTC. Translation: CASSDGTHPYNELFF.

Comments on this clone: One end of the junction does not line up with germline, which may come from a read error. The J gene is TRBJ1-1, the V gene TRBV9; 10 nucleotides align to TRBD1. CDR1 is SGDLS, CDR2 YYNGEE, per germline. The CDR3 contains 13 residues. CDR3 region: CASSLRQGAALDF. CDR3 coding DNA: TGTGCCAGCAGCTTACGACAGGGGGCCGCCTTGGACTTT.

The chain combines TRBV4-3 with TRBJ2-3, with a possible D match to TRBD2 (7 bases). Germline assignment: CDR1 LGHNA and CDR2 YSLEER. The CDR3 is 15 amino acids. V was trimmed by 0 bases and J by 5 bases, leaving 12 bases between them. The CDR3: CASSQDWEGGDTQYF. DNA for the CDR3: TGCGCCAGCAGCCAAGATTGGGAGGGGGGAGATACGCAGTATTTT.

This clone was detected once. The chain employs TRBV29-1 and TRBJ2-7, with D maybe TRBD1 (5 bases). The CDR3 runs to 11 residues. CDR1 is SQVTM and CDR2 is ANQGSEA in the germline V gene. V was pared by 4 bases and J by 3 bases, with 7 bases between. DNA of the CDR3: TGCAGCGTTGCCCAGGGCTACGAGCAGTACTTC. It codes for CSVAQGYEQYF.

Concerning this clone: The same CDR3 arises from other DNA sequences in this sample as well. CDR3 sequence reads: CASSQDGGEQFF. CDR3 nucleotides: TGCGCCAGCAGCCAAGACGGGGGGGAGCAGTTCTTC. The J gene is TRBJ2-1, the V gene TRBV4-3; 7 bases match TRBD2. The CDR3 consists of 12 residues. Germline V gene sequence: CDR1 LGHNA, CDR2 YSLEER. Germline trimming cut 0 bases from V and 10 bases from J; bases unmatched to any gene: 0.

This clone was detected a few times. Germline is not matched at one junction end, which may reflect a read error. The V call is TRBV27, the J call TRBJ2-1, with D hard to call. This CDR3 has 11 residues. The germline V gene has CDR1 MNHEY and CDR2 SMNVEV (reference sequence). CDR3 region: CASSFMAGQIF. In DNA form, the CDR3 reads TGTGCCAGCAGTTTTATGGCAGGTCAGATCTTC.

The gene calls are TRBV7-2 and TRBJ2-3; 8 positions match TRBD2. The CDR3 has 13 residues. J lost 10 bases, V lost 5 bases, and 8 bases had no gene match. The germline V gene has CDR1 SGHTA and CDR2 FQGNSA. CDR3 protein: CASSAPGLEAQYF. CDR3 nucleotide sequence: TGTGCCAGCAGCGCACCGGGACTAGAGGCGCAGTATTTT.

The J gene is TRBJ2-3, the V gene TRBV28, with D tentatively TRBD1 (6 bases). Germline CDR1 and CDR2: MDHEN and SYDVKM. Trimming took off 8 bases at V and 0 bases at J, with 12 bases between the two ends. The CDR3 totals 14 residues. In DNA form, the CDR3 reads TGTGCCAGCGGGGGCTGGACTAGCACAGATACGCAGTATTTT. This codes for CASGGWTSTDTQYF.

V gene TRBV5-1 combines with J gene TRBJ2-2; 8 nucleotides line up with TRBD2. This CDR3 is 16 amino acids long. Per the germline V gene, CDR1 is SGHRS and CDR2 is YFSETQ. Losses at the gene ends were 4 bases for V and 2 bases for J; bases not matched to a gene: 7. The CDR3 protein is CASSPIAGGNTGELFF. CDR3 nucleotide sequence: TGCGCCAGCAGCCCCATTGCGGGAGGAAACACCGGGGAGCTGTTTTTT. Using reference TRBV5-1 and TRBJ2-2 for the parts outside the CDR3, the full variable domain is KAGVTQTPRYLIKTRGQQVTLSCSPISGHRSVSWYQQTPGQGLQFLFEYFSETQRNKGNFPGRFSGRQFSNSRSEMNVSTLELGDSALYLCASSPIAGGNTGELFFGEGSRLTVL.

This clone was counted between two and nine times. The chain uses TRBV19 and TRBJ2-6, with 11 bases that match TRBD1. The CDR3 is made up of 15 amino acids. V shed 10 bases, J shed 2 bases, and the junction held 4 bases outside the gene matches. The V gene's germline CDR1 is LNHDA and CDR2 SQIVND (reference sequence). The CDR3 nucleotides read TGTGCCACGGGGACAGGGGGAACTGGGGCCAACGTCCTGACTTTC. Translated: CATGTGGTGANVLTF.